This TCR beta chain was captured in a study of T cells after yellow fever vaccination. Whole-study findings and limits: Though weaker, the secondary response peaked faster, on day 5 versus 15. Reappearance after the booster was seen for most primary-vaccination clones, at approximately 97% CD4 and roughly 90% CD8.

In making TCR cDNA, 5'RACE template switching added a universal primer site and UMIs to it. Each CDR3 protein gets one entry after TCRdb re-called the 5' RACE reads with MiXCR. The sample holds approximately 600,000 distinct CDR3 sequences; roughly 12% are singletons and the top ten take about 15%. This clonotype was observed many times. Its antigen is as yet unknown. The germline gives CDR1 SGHVS, CDR2 FQNEAQ. CDR3 length: 17 residues. Trimming took 4 bases from V and 9 from J; bases not matched to a gene: 18. Here the sequenced sample was PBMCs, taken on the day of the yellow fever booster vaccination. The TCR originated in a man aged 25-45 years who received the YFV17D yellow fever vaccine. The J gene is TRBJ2-1, the V gene TRBV7-8, with 7 bases that match TRBD1. CDR3 in amino acids: CASSSGAVRQGGGEQFF. Here the CDR3 DNA reads TGTGCCAGCAGCTCCGGGGCGGTCAGACAGGGCGGTGGTGAGCAGTTCTTC.